The rows below give T cell receptor beta chains drawn from one sample of a study of T-cell memory formation after mild COVID-19. TCRdb called the 5' RACE reads again in MiXCR, with one record for every CDR3 protein. The sample holds 150,000 to 200,000 distinct CDR3 sequences; about 20% are singletons and the top ten take 23%. Sequenced material: PBMCs or a T cell subset sorted from them (not recorded which). Receptors originate from an adult woman who had mild COVID-19 (a few samples of this study predate the infection). Cell type and time point are not known. The CDR3 runs from the conserved cysteine through the conserved F or W. The D gene is left open where the match is weak. Only some rows state a clone size, as once, few, many or a class for expanded clones.

v_gene	d_gene	j_gene	abundance	CDR3aa	CDR3nt
TRBV11-3	.	TRBJ2-7	.	CASSLRDSANPYEQYF	TGTGCCAGCAGCTTAAGGGACTCCGCGAACCCCTACGAGCAGTACTTC
TRBV7-2	.	TRBJ2-3	many	CASSFPAGTDTQYF	TGTGCCAGCAGCTTCCCCGCGGGGACAGATACGCAGTATTTT
TRBV19	.	TRBJ2-6	.	CASISGANVLTF	TGTGCCAGTATCTCTGGGGCCAACGTCCTGACTTTC
TRBV10-3	TRBD1	TRBJ2-1	few	CAISEGDRGNEQFF	TGTGCCATCAGTGAAGGGGACAGGGGAAATGAGCAGTTCTTC
TRBV5-1	TRBD1	TRBJ1-1	many	CASSLDPLQGRTEAFF	TGCGCCAGCAGCTTGGATCCTCTACAGGGGAGGACTGAAGCTTTCTTT
TRBV11-2	TRBD1	TRBJ1-4	.	CASSYGRGQEIEKLFF	TGTGCCAGCAGCTACGGCAGGGGGCAAGAGATTGAAAAACTGTTTTTT
TRBV27	TRBD1	TRBJ2-5	.	CASSPRQGLQETQYF	TGTGCCAGCAGTCCTCGACAGGGCCTCCAAGAGACCCAGTACTTC
TRBV30	.	TRBJ2-2	.	CAGTGVSGELFF	TGTGCCGGTACCGGGGTTTCCGGGGAGCTGTTTTTT
TRBV5-1	.	TRBJ2-7	few	CASSPGTGIYEQYF	TGCGCCAGCAGCCCCGGGACTGGGATCTACGAGCAGTACTTC
TRBV12-3/TRBV12-4	.	TRBJ1-3	once	CASRTEGLGSGNTIYF	TGTGCCAGCAGAACAGAGGGGCTAGGGTCTGGAAACACCATATATTTT
TRBV7-9	TRBD1	TRBJ2-1	few	CASSGQGSSYNEQFF	TGTGCCAGCAGCGGACAGGGTAGCTCCTACAATGAGCAGTTCTTC
TRBV9	TRBD1	TRBJ1-2	.	CASSGFNDLLGTGQVSYGYTF	TGTGCCAGCAGTGGATTCAATGACCTCCTCGGGACAGGGCAGGTTAGCTATGGCTACACCTTC
TRBV6-5	TRBD2	TRBJ2-1	few	CASSQTSGAENEQFF	TGTGCCAGCAGCCAAACTAGCGGGGCGGAAAATGAGCAGTTCTTC
TRBV12-3/TRBV12-4	.	TRBJ2-1	.	CASSLYVDASSYNEQFF	TGTGCCAGCAGTCTCTATGTGGACGCGAGCTCCTACAATGAGCAGTTCTTC
TRBV7-3	TRBD2	TRBJ2-3	few	CASSSLTSGGQDTQYF	TGTGCCAGCAGCTCCCTGACTAGCGGGGGCCAGGATACGCAGTATTTT
TRBV9	.	TRBJ1-2	.	CASSLPGGANGYTF	TGTGCCAGCAGCCTTCCTGGGGGGGCTAATGGCTACACCTTC
TRBV7-9	.	TRBJ1-4	.	CASSSRDLGTNEKLFF	TGTGCCAGCAGCTCCCGAGACCTGGGAACTAATGAAAAACTGTTTTTT
TRBV28	TRBD1	TRBJ2-7	few	CASDTGALIEGQYF	TGTGCCAGCGATACAGGGGCCCTCATTGAGGGGCAGTACTTC
TRBV20-1	TRBD1	TRBJ2-7	few	CSARDRGMISYEQYF	TGCAGTGCTAGAGACAGGGGGATGATATCCTACGAGCAGTACTTC
TRBV20-1	.	TRBJ1-1	.	CSASWGTTEAFF	TGCAGTGCTAGTTGGGGGACGACTGAAGCTTTCTTT
TRBV20-1	TRBD2	TRBJ2-7	.	CSARDPGGSYEQYF	TGCAGTGCTAGAGATCCGGGAGGCTCCTACGAGCAGTACTTC
TRBV27	TRBD2	TRBJ2-5	few	CASSSLAGVQETQYF	TGTGCCAGCAGTTCCCTAGCGGGGGTACAAGAGACCCAGTACTTC
TRBV20-1	.	TRBJ1-1	.	CSARVRSTEAFF	TGCAGTGCTAGGGTCAGAAGCACTGAAGCTTTCTTT